This T cell receptor (beta chain) was identified in a study of blood T cells in healthy people across ages. Overall study results and limits: More naive CD4+ cells and higher diversity marked long-lived donors relative to aged donors. A conclusive naive versus antigen-experienced comparison was prevented by the unsorted PBMCs.

The CDR3 is 14 amino acids. V gave up 6 bases and J gave up 6 bases; unmatched junction bases: 10. PCR was performed a second time for about 7 to 12 cycles using a sample-barcoded 5' primer and a J-beta primer mix. A template-switch adaptor that had 12 random nucleotides put a tag on each cDNA molecule. Per-sample output comprised a minimum of 2.5 million paired-end reads containing CDR3. TCRdb used MiXCR to reprocess the 5' RACE reads, holding one entry per CDR3 protein. This sample carries 700,000 to 850,000 distinct CDR3 sequences, under 40% of them seen once, and the ten largest clones take 10% to 15%. Regarding this clonotype: Its antigen is as yet unknown.

The chain carries TRBV12-3 or TRBV12-4 and TRBJ1-2, with 7 bases identical to TRBD1. The sequenced sample was blood. The origin of this receptor is a man younger than 35 in good health. The CDR3 is CASSVGTASHGYTF. The CDR3, as DNA: TGTGCCAGCAGCGTTGGGACAGCAAGCCATGGCTACACCTTC.